One and the same sample provided the 26 T cell receptor beta chains below, sequenced in a study of shared clonotypes between healthy human individuals. Assay: immunoSEQ multiplex PCR; the TCRdb copy retains only in-frame clones and omits some. The data show roughly 2.6 million clones, more than 80% seen once. Sequenced material: naive CD4+ T cells sorted from blood. Subset indicated: CD45RA+ positively selected. Receptor source: a man between 18 and 29 years old in good health.

The CDR3 DNA reads as TGTGCCATCACCTTGGACGAGAAGGCGACTGAAGCTTTCTTT. Translated, it gives CAITLDEKATEAFF. V and J are TRBV10-3 and TRBJ1-1; the D is unclear. The CDR3 loop spans 14 amino acids. V lost 7 bases, J lost 5 bases, and 17 bases lay in between. Germline lookup yields CDR1 ENHRY and CDR2 SYGVKD.

This sequence joins TRBV28 and TRBJ1-1, with D tentatively TRBD1 (6 bases). The CDR3 totals 14 residues. V was shortened by 4 bases and J by 2 bases, with 11 bases between the two germline ends. Germline CDR1 and CDR2: MDHEN and SYDVKM. CDR3 sequence reads: CASSSLQGNTEAFF. Written as DNA, the CDR3 is TGTGCCAGCAGTTCCTTACAGGGAAACACTGAAGCTTTCTTT.

The chain uses TRBV6-1 and TRBJ1-4; 8 bases are shared with TRBD1. In germline, CDR1 is MNHNS, CDR2 SASEGT. The length of the CDR3 is 15 residues. V gave up 6 bases and J gave up 4 bases; unmatched junction bases: 7. Here the CDR3 reads CASSITGGINEKLFF. CDR3 DNA sequence: TGTGCCAGCAGCATAACAGGGGGAATTAATGAAAAACTGTTTTTT.

This sequence joins TRBV5-1 and TRBJ2-5, with 11 bases fitting TRBD1. From germline, CDR1 is SGHRS and CDR2 YFSETQ. The CDR3 extends over 15 amino acids. J lost 2 bases, V lost 4 bases, and 4 bases had no gene match. The DNA for the CDR3 is TGCGCCAGCAGCGGCCGGGACAGGGGGCAAGAGACCCAGTACTTC. Its translation is CASSGRDRGQETQYF.

V gene TRBV5-1 combines with J gene TRBJ2-1; D is possibly TRBD2 (6 bases). The CDR3 extends over 15 amino acids. In germline, CDR1 is SGHRS, CDR2 YFSETQ. The germline V and J ends were trimmed by 0 bases and 3 bases, with 10 bases remaining between them. CDR3 region: CASSLVADYYNEQFF. CDR3 DNA sequence: TGCGCCAGCAGCTTGGTAGCGGATTACTACAATGAGCAGTTCTTC. The full variable domain, its missing parts supplied by reference TRBV5-1 and TRBJ2-1, is KAGVTQTPRYLIKTRGQQVTLSCSPISGHRSVSWYQQTPGQGLQFLFEYFSETQRNKGNFPGRFSGRQFSNSRSEMNVSTLELGDSALYLCASSLVADYYNEQFFGPGTRLTVL.

This clone was detected once. This chain links TRBV4-1 with TRBJ2-3; 10 bases line up with TRBD1. Germline CDR1 MGHRA, CDR2 YSYEKL. The CDR3 covers 17 residues. V dropped 2 bases and J dropped 5; count of bases not matched to a gene: 10. The CDR3 DNA reads TGCGCCAGCAGCCAAAGGGACGGACAGGGGGTTGGAGATACGCAGTATTTT. Translation gives CASSQRDGQGVGDTQYF.

V usage is TRBV5-4 and J usage is TRBJ1-2; no clear D gene. The CDR3 has 13 amino acids. The germline V gene has CDR1 SGHNT and CDR2 YYREEE (reference sequence). Trimming shortened V by 5 bases and J by 4 bases, and 12 bases separated the two germline ends. CDR3 sequence: CASRPGQSYGYTF. The DNA of the CDR3 is TGTGCCAGCAGACCGGGCCAGTCCTATGGCTACACCTTC.

The rearrangement links TRBV15 to TRBJ1-5, with 7 bases matching TRBD1. V dropped 0 bases and J dropped 5; count of bases not matched to a gene: 4. Looked up from germline, CDR1 is LNHNV and CDR2 is YYDKDF (reference sequence). The CDR3 extends over 15 amino acids. Written as DNA, the CDR3 is TGTGCCACCAGCAGAGACAGGGGGTGGGATCAGCCCCAGCATTTT. Translated: CATSRDRGWDQPQHF.

This clone was seen once. V and J are TRBV10-3 and TRBJ1-5; no clear D. The CDR3 consists of 18 residues. From germline, CDR1 is ENHRY and CDR2 SYGVKD. V dropped 0 bases and J dropped 0 bases, with 15 bases sitting between them. CDR3 DNA: TGTGCCATCAGTGAGTCTCTATTAGTCCCGGGTAGCAATCAGCCCCAGCATTTT. This translates into CAISESLLVPGSNQPQHF.

This clone was seen only once. At the DNA level, this CDR3 is encoded by other sequences in the same sample as well. The rearrangement joins TRBV18 to TRBJ2-3, with D hard to call. From germline, CDR1 is KGHSH and CDR2 LQKENI. Trimming shortened V by 0 bases and J by 3 bases, and 7 bases separated the two germline ends. There are 14 residues in the CDR3. The CDR3 nucleotides read TGTGCCAGCTCACCACCGTTGGGTACAGATACGCAGTATTTT. It specifies CASSPPLGTDTQYF.

V is TRBV6-1 and J is TRBJ1-1; 10 bases fit TRBD1. Germline V lookup: CDR1 MNHNS, CDR2 SASEGT. V shed 7 bases, J shed 7 bases, and the junction held 9 bases outside the gene matches. The CDR3 covers 14 residues. CDR3 DNA sequence: TGTGCCAGCAAACTGACAGGGGGCTATGGTGAAGCTTTCTTT. Amino acid sequence: CASKLTGGYGEAFF.

V is TRBV5-4 and J is TRBJ1-2; D may be TRBD1 (6 bases). The germline CDR1 and CDR2 sequences are SGHNT and YYREEE (reference sequence). The V end lost 3 bases, the J end lost 4 bases, and 25 bases lay between the germline ends. The CDR3 spans 18 residues. Here the CDR3 DNA reads TGTGCCAGCAGCTCCGGATTAGGGGAAGGGGGAATAAGCTATGGCTACACCTTC. As protein: CASSSGLGEGGISYGYTF.

The chain couples TRBV4-1 to TRBJ2-5; the D is unclear. With the DNA end fitting TRBJ2-7 better, the J assignment may be wrong. Germline values: CDR1 MGHRA, CDR2 YSYEKL. This CDR3 contains 15 residues. DNA for the CDR3: TGCGCCAGCAGCCAAGAGTTGAGTCCTACCTACGAGCAGTACTTC. It translates to CASSQELSPTYEQYF.

The count of this clone is one. This rearrangement joins TRBV7-6 to TRBJ2-3; 9 bases are a match to TRBD2. V trimming: 5 bases; J trimming: 2 bases; junction bases outside the gene matches: 8. Germline-derived CDR1 and CDR2 are SGHVS and FNYEAQ. The CDR3 totals 16 residues. The DNA of the CDR3 is TGTGCCAGCAGCGTAAGGCTAGCGGGGTACACAGATACGCAGTATTTT. This codes for CASSVRLAGYTDTQYF.

The rearrangement links TRBV5-1 to TRBJ1-1, with D possibly matching TRBD1 (6 bases). CDR3 length: 15 amino acids. Trimming took off 1 base at V and 7 bases at J, with 17 bases between the two ends. The germline CDR1 and CDR2 sequences are SGHRS and YFSETQ. The CDR3, as DNA: TGCGCCAGCAGCTTGCTCCGGGGGCAGGAAGGTGAAGCTTTCTTT. Encoded protein: CASSLLRGQEGEAFF.

The chain uses TRBV5-1 and TRBJ2-1; 8 bases are a match to TRBD2. Unmatched junction bases numbered 6, after V lost 7 bases and J lost 3 bases. In germline, CDR1 is SGHRS, CDR2 YFSETQ. CDR3 length: 14 residues. The CDR3 DNA sequence: TGCGCCAGCTTGGGCGGGGGGCTCTACAATGAGCAGTTCTTC. It specifies CASLGGGLYNEQFF.

This clone was seen a single time. V gene TRBV10-3 combines with J gene TRBJ2-7; D gene uncertain. This CDR3 has 13 residues. Trimming removed 0 bases at V and 7 bases at J, with 10 bases between. Germline-derived CDR1 and CDR2 are ENHRY and SYGVKD. Written as DNA, the CDR3 is TGTGCCATCAGTGAGTCGACTCCGGCGGAGCAGTACTTC. It yields the protein CAISESTPAEQYF.

The V and J genes are TRBV5-8 and TRBJ1-6, with 11 bases that match TRBD1. V was pared by 4 bases and J by 9 bases, with 3 bases of the junction left unmatched. Germline-derived CDR1 and CDR2 are SGHTS and YDEGEE. The CDR3 length is 14 residues. The CDR3 reads CASSTGQGGSPLHF. DNA of the CDR3: TGTGCCAGCAGCACGGGACAGGGGGGTTCACCCCTCCACTTT.

This chain connects TRBV25-1 to TRBJ2-3; 13 nucleotides match TRBD2. V lost 4 bases to trimming and J lost 1 base; unmatched junction nucleotides: 5. Germline V gives CDR1 MGHDK, CDR2 SYGVNS. The CDR3 covers 17 residues. Here the CDR3 DNA reads TGTGCCAGCAGTGTCGGACTAGCGGGAGCTGGCACAGATACGCAGTATTTT. This translates into CASSVGLAGAGTDTQYF.

V and J are TRBV18 and TRBJ1-2; weak D call: TRBD1 (6 bases). The V end was cut by 3 bases, the J end by 4 bases, with 12 bases between. The CDR3 has 14 residues. CDR1 KGHSH and CDR2 LQKENI come from the germline V gene. As DNA, the CDR3 is TGTGCCAGCTCACCGGGGGCCGGTCTCTATGGCTACACCTTC. It yields the protein CASSPGAGLYGYTF.

V gene TRBV5-1 combines with J gene TRBJ2-5, with 8 positions matching TRBD1. The CDR3 has 14 residues. After removal of 7 bases from V and 2 bases from J, the junction contained 7 bases not matched to a gene. Germline V gene lookup returns CDR1 SGHRS and CDR2 YFSETQ. CDR3 sequence reads: CASHSTGVQETQYF. CDR3 DNA: TGCGCCAGCCACTCGACAGGGGTTCAAGAGACCCAGTACTTC.

This chain joins TRBV9 and TRBJ2-2; 8 bases are shared with TRBD2. CDR3 size: 13 residues. CDR1 is SGDLS, CDR2 YYNGEE, per germline. Trimming at V came to 5 bases and at J to 3 bases, leaving 0 bases not matched to a gene. The CDR3 reads CASRLADTGELFF. Here the CDR3 DNA reads TGTGCCAGCAGACTAGCGGACACCGGGGAGCTGTTTTTT.

The chain carries TRBV27 and TRBJ1-2; D remains unclear. In germline, CDR1 is MNHEY, CDR2 SMNVEV (reference sequence). Trimming stripped 5 bases from V and 6 bases from J, with 13 bases between. CDR3 length: 13 amino acids. CDR3 in DNA: TGTGCCAGCAGTACCCGGCCTAGGGATGGCTACACCTTC. Translating gives CASSTRPRDGYTF.

This clone has just a few counts. Different DNA sequences within this sample yield the same CDR3. This chain connects TRBV30 to TRBJ1-5; D might be TRBD1 (5 bases). The CDR3 sequence is 14 residues long. V was pared by 2 bases and J by 7 bases, with 15 bases between. Germline loops: CDR1 GTSNPN, CDR2 SVGIG (reference sequence). CDR3 sequence: CAWSSGGTGQPQHF. CDR3 coding DNA: TGTGCCTGGAGTAGTGGGGGGACCGGCCAGCCCCAGCATTTT.

The chain combines TRBV6-5 with TRBJ2-7, with 8 nucleotides matching TRBD1. After removal of 4 bases from V and 6 bases from J, the junction contained 8 bases not matched to a gene. The CDR3 covers 14 residues. Germline values: CDR1 MNHEY, CDR2 SVGAGI. CDR3 region: CASSSRQGSVEQYF. The CDR3, as DNA: TGTGCCAGCAGTTCCCGACAGGGGAGTGTCGAGCAGTACTTC.

The chain employs TRBV7-2 and TRBJ2-2; 7 bases align to TRBD1. V shed 7 bases and J 2 bases; nucleotides not matched to a gene: 13. The CDR3 loop spans 17 amino acids. Germline values: CDR1 SGHTA, CDR2 FQGNSA. The CDR3 is CASTPGQSKINTGELFF. DNA for the CDR3: TGTGCCAGCACCCCGGGACAGTCAAAGATAAACACCGGGGAGCTGTTTTTT.